Shown below are 17 T cell receptor beta chains from a single sample sequenced in a study of tumor-infiltrating lymphocytes in primary liver carcinoma. Both blood RNA, taken from unsorted whole blood, and germline DNA were extracted. TCR beta cDNA was prepared out of around 460 ng total RNA by means of a constant-region primer. Library construction for TCR beta comprised three nested multiplex PCR rounds performed with slightly modified ARM-PCR. The opening two PCR rounds, around 10 cycles each, paired TRBV1-TRBV30 forward primers with a C-beta reverse primer. TCRdb used MiXCR to reprocess the multiplex PCR reads, holding one entry per CDR3 protein. This sample has 300,000 to 400,000 distinct CDR3 sequences, with less than 75% found just once. Specimen: peripheral blood. These receptors originate from a man aged 35-49 years with primary liver carcinoma and hepatitis B virus infection.

Of note for this clonotype: One junction end disagrees with the germline gene, perhaps due to a read error. The V call is TRBV6-5, the J call TRBJ1-1; the D gene is possibly TRBD1 (5 bases). This CDR3 has 15 residues. Germline CDR1 and CDR2: MNHEY and SVGAGI. CDR3 amino acids: CTSTFALREGTEAFF. The CDR3 nucleotides read TGTACCAGCACATTCGCCCTCAGGGAGGGCACTGAAGCTTTCTTT.

The rearrangement links TRBV10-1 to TRBJ2-1, with 7 bases fitting TRBD2. The J segment lost 2 bases and the V segment lost 8 bases, leaving 12 bases of the junction unmatched. The CDR3 length is 16 residues. Germline CDR1 and CDR2: WNHNN and SYGVQD (reference sequence). In DNA form, the CDR3 reads TGCGCCAGCTCTCGATCAAGCGGGAACACCTACAATGAGCAGTTCTTC. Protein: CASSRSSGNTYNEQFF.

In this sample, this clonotype turned up many times. The rearrangement links TRBV6-5 to TRBJ2-7; TRBD1 matches 7 bases. Germline loops: CDR1 MNHEY, CDR2 SVGAGI. This CDR3 is built from 12 residues. The junction had 2 bases not matched to a gene; V was cut back by 6 bases and J by 3 bases. The CDR3 DNA is TGTGCCAGCAGCAGGGACAGCTACGAGCAGTACTTC. Its protein is CASSRDSYEQYF.

This clonotype was observed a single time. An end of the junction differs from the germline gene, which may be a read error. The J gene is TRBJ1-4, the V gene TRBV11-2; TRBD1 matches at 9 bases. The CDR3 spans 18 residues. Germline V lookup: CDR1 SGHAT, CDR2 FQNNGV. CDR3 region: CASSSLPGQGSTNEKLLF. The CDR3 DNA sequence: TGTGCCAGCAGCTCGTTACCGGGACAGGGATCCACTAATGAAAAACTACTTTTT.

On this clonotype itself: This may come from a read error, since a much larger clone is one base off. The chain uses TRBV4-2 and TRBJ2-1; no definite D call. From germline, CDR1 is LGHNA and CDR2 YNFKEQ. This CDR3 comprises 15 residues. V was pared by 1 base and J by 5 bases, with 12 bases between. CDR3 sequence (DNA): TGTGCCAGCAGCCAAGGCCCGGGCACGAACAATGAGCAGTTCTTC. It encodes CASSQGPGTNNEQFF.

Note on this clonotype: A much larger clone differs by one base, so this may be a read error. The chain is built from TRBV6-6 and TRBJ2-2, with D unclear. The length of the CDR3 is 12 residues. Germline V gene sequence: CDR1 MNHNY, CDR2 SVGAGI (reference sequence). V lost 6 bases and J 6 bases, leaving 8 bases between the germline ends. The DNA for the CDR3 is TGTGCCAGCAGGGCAAGGTCCGGGGAGCTGTTTTTT. Translation gives CASRARSGELFF.

Details on this clonotype: The junction departs from the called germline gene at one end, perhaps through a read error. The chain is built from TRBV5-1 and TRBJ1-1; D gene uncertain. Looked up from germline, CDR1 is SGHRS and CDR2 is YFSETQ. This CDR3 spans 12 amino acids. CDR3 protein: CANSLGLGEVFF. The DNA for the CDR3 is TGCGCCAACAGCCTCGGGTTGGGCGAAGTTTTCTTT. Together with reference TRBV5-1 and TRBJ1-1, the CDR3 gives the full variable domain: KAGVTQTPRYLIKTRGQQVTLSCSPISGHRSVSWYQQTPGQGLQFLFEYFSETQRNKGNFPGRFSGRQFSNSRSEMNVSTLELGDSALYLCANSLGLGEVFFGQGTRLTVV.

Points on this clonotype: A junction boundary mismatches the germline segment, possibly from a read error. This chain uses TRBV11-2 with TRBJ2-2; possibly TRBD2 for D (5 bases). Germline lookup yields CDR1 SGHAT and CDR2 FQNNGV. The CDR3 has 14 residues. Written as DNA, the CDR3 is TGTGCCAGCAGGCGTCGGGGTAACACCGGGGAGCTGCTTTTT. This encodes CASRRRGNTGELLF. Drawing the rest from reference TRBV11-2 and TRBJ2-2, the complete variable domain is EAGVAQSPRYKIIEKRQSVAFWCNPISGHATLYWYQQILGQGPKLLIQFQNNGVVDDSQLPKDRFSAERLKGVDSTLKIQPAKLEDSAVYLCASRRRGNTGELLFGEGSRLTVL.

This clonotype was seen just once. This chain connects TRBV11-1 to TRBJ2-7; D uncertain. There are 13 residues in the CDR3. In germline, CDR1 is SGHAT, CDR2 FQDESV (reference sequence). The CDR3 is CVSSLNPNYEQYF. CDR3 sequence (DNA): TGTGTCAGTAGCTTAAATCCTAACTACGAGCAGTACTTC.

The J gene is TRBJ2-1, the V gene TRBV28, with D possibly TRBD2 on 5 matching bases. Per the germline V gene, CDR1 is MDHEN and CDR2 is SYDVKM. V shed 8 bases and J shed 4 bases, with 18 bases lying between them. The CDR3 has 15 residues. CDR3 nucleotide sequence: TGTGCCAGCGGTAGACTATCGGGAAGTTACAATGAGCAGTTCTTC. The encoded protein is CASGRLSGSYNEQFF.

As regards this clonotype: A much larger clone differs by one base, so this may be a read error. The chain recombines TRBV14 with TRBJ1-6; D is uncertain. Trimming left V 4 bases short and J 16 bases short, with 14 bases between. The CDR3 extends over 12 amino acids. Germline V CDR1 and CDR2: SGHDN, FVKESK. CDR3 nucleotide sequence: TGTGCCAGCAGCCGACATGACATGATTCTCCACTTT. This encodes CASSRHDMILHF. The entire variable domain, with the rest obtained from reference TRBV14 and TRBJ1-6, is as follows: EAGVTQFPSHSVIEKGQTVTLRCDPISGHDNLYWYRRVMGKEIKFLLHFVKESKQDESGMPNNRFLAERTGGTYSTLKVQPAELEDSGVYFCASSRHDMILHFGNGTRLTVT.

This clonotype was counted at least ten times. The rearrangement joins TRBV13 to TRBJ2-7; D may correspond to TRBD1 or TRBD2 (5 bases each). V was cut by 4 bases and J by 0 bases, with 10 bases left in between. The CDR3 consists of 14 residues. Germline loops: CDR1 PRHDT, CDR2 FYEKMQ (reference sequence). CDR3 bases: TGTGCCAGCAGCTCCCGGGACCACTCCTACGAGCAGTACTTC. Its translation: CASSSRDHSYEQYF.

Comments on this clonotype: A much more abundant neighbour one base away suggests this may be a read error. V usage is TRBV10-3 and J usage is TRBJ2-2, with TRBD2 as a possible D gene (5 bases). This CDR3 is 16 amino acids long. Germline CDR1 reads ENHRY; CDR2 reads SYGVKD. Trimming took 4 bases from V and 4 from J, leaving 16 bases between them. In nucleotides, the CDR3 is TGTGCCATCAGTGCAAAAGGACTGGCGATCACCGGGGAGCTGTTTTTT. Translating gives CAISAKGLAITGELFF.

Worth noting for this clonotype: The junction and the germline gene differ at one end; a read error may be behind it. The CDR3 nucleotides are TGTCCCAGCAGCTTCGGGGGACCATACACTGAAGCTCTCTTT. Translation gives CPSSFGGPYTEALF. The chain combines TRBV11-2 with TRBJ1-1, with D perhaps TRBD1 (5 bases). CDR1 is SGHAT, CDR2 FQNNGV, per germline. The CDR3 has 14 residues.

In the case of this clonotype: Since the CDR3 does not end with the conserved phenylalanine or tryptophan, this likely comes from a read error. The rearrangement uses TRBV4-1 and TRBJ1-2, with TRBD1 as a possible D gene (5 bases). The CDR3 runs to 14 residues. Germline-derived CDR1 and CDR2 are MGHRA and YSYEKL. Trimming removed 0 bases from V and 8 bases from J, with 13 bases in between. The chain's CDR3 is CASSQDWSGPGYTL. DNA of the CDR3: TGCGCCAGCAGCCAAGATTGGTCAGGGCCCGGCTACACCCTC.

To note about this clonotype: A much larger clonotype is one base distant, so this may be a read error. The V call is TRBV28, the J call TRBJ2-1; 9 bases fit TRBD2. The length of the CDR3 is 16 residues. CDR1 is MDHEN and CDR2 is SYDVKM in the germline V gene. V dropped 2 bases and J dropped 2; count of bases not matched to a gene: 4. The CDR3 here is CASSLTSGYPYNEQFF. CDR3 coding DNA: TGTGCCAGCAGTTTAACTAGCGGGTATCCCTACAATGAGCAGTTCTTC. The whole variable domain, remainder taken from reference TRBV28 and TRBJ2-1, is DVKVTQSSRYLVKRTGEKVFLECVQDMDHENMFWYRQDPGLGLRLIYFSYDVKMKEKGDIPEGYSVSREKKERFSLILESASTNQTSMYLCASSLTSGYPYNEQFFGPGTRLTVL.

For this clonotype: The junction differs from germline at one of its ends, possibly a read error. J is TRBJ2-5 and V is TRBV11-1, with D tentatively TRBD2 (8 bases). CDR3 size: 15 residues. CDR1 is SGHAT, CDR2 FQDESV, per germline (reference sequence). The CDR3 spells CPSSSGGTAHETQYF. CDR3 DNA: TGTCCCAGCAGCTCGGGAGGGACAGCACATGAGACCCAGTACTTC.